This paragraph reports one T cell receptor beta chain. The source of the sample is a study of blood T cells in healthy people across ages. A second about 6 to 11 cycle PCR used barcoded and J-beta primers. TCRdb ran MiXCR on the 5' RACE reads and lists one entry per CDR3 protein. The table includes 1.5 million to 2 million distinct CDR3 sequences, approximately 28% detected once. The sequenced sample consisted of blood. This receptor was obtained from a woman in her 30s in good health.

The CDR3 is CASSSRTLGRYEQYF. CDR3 nucleotides: TGTGCCAGCAGTTCTAGGACCCTTGGGAGGTACGAGCAGTACTTC. This chain uses TRBV2 with TRBJ2-7; maybe TRBD2 (6 bases). Trimming pared 5 bases from V and 4 bases from J, leaving 18 bases between. This CDR3 contains 15 residues. The germline CDR1 and CDR2 sequences are SNHLY and FYNNEI. Full variable domain (missing parts from reference TRBV2 and TRBJ2-7): EPEVTQTPSHQVTQMGQEVILRCVPISNHLYFYWYRQILGQKVEFLVSFYNNEISEKSEIFDDQFSVERPDGSNFTLKIRSTKLEDSAMYFCASSSRTLGRYEQYFGPGTRLTVT.